This T cell receptor beta chain was observed in a study of blood T cell repertoires in COVID-19. Germline CDR1 is KGHSH and CDR2 is LQKENI. The V and J ends lost 3 bases and 10 bases respectively, with 13 bases between them. The CDR3 length is 14 residues. Some clones are missing from TCRdb's copy, which holds only in-frame ones; the method was immunoSEQ multiplex PCR. The profile shows fewer than 250,000 clones, around 86% of them singletons. Sequenced input: peripheral blood. The chain uses TRBV18 and TRBJ1-6, with a tentative D call TRBD1 (5 bases). This TCR was sampled from an older woman who had recovered from COVID-19. CDR3: CASSPEGLWSPLHF. The CDR3 bases are TGTGCCAGCTCACCGGAGGGGCTTTGGTCACCCCTCCACTTT.